What follows is one TCR beta chain and its context. What it binds is not known. This sample is drawn from a study of lymphopenia after photon versus proton radiotherapy. Study-wide findings and caveats: Under photons, naive T cells and diversity fell while effector/memory populations rose. Post-nadir diversity loss with photons came from oligoclonal expansion, particularly CD8+ Temra cells.

Measured with immunoSEQ multiplex PCR; TCRdb has only the in-frame clones, and not every one. The table shows 18,000 or so clones, with 70% to 90% occurring only once. This CDR3 contains 14 residues. Trimming cost V 5 bases and J 5 bases, with 12 bases left between them. Germline V lookup: CDR1 SEHNR, CDR2 FQNEAQ (reference sequence). The rearrangement links TRBV7-9 to TRBJ1-4; D is unresolved. The material sequenced was peripheral blood, taken from a patient treated with proton-based radiotherapy. The TCR comes from a man aged 70 or older with pancreatic cancer. CDR3 sequence: CASSLGSGNEKLFF. CDR3 bases: TGTGCCAGCAGCCTCGGGTCCGGGAATGAAAAACTGTTTTTT.